This is a list of T cell receptor beta chains from one sample in a study of T-cell reconstitution after alpha-beta-depleted transplantation in children. TCRdb reprocessed the PCR reads via MiXCR and lists one record per CDR3 protein. Of some 120,000 distinct CDR3 sequences in the sample, under 25% were seen once. The sequencing used PBMCs, mostly from graft donor cells, collected 180 days after TCRalphabeta/CD19-depleted stem cell transplant. These receptors were obtained from a male patient between 2 and 10 years old who had a stem cell transplant for chronic granulomatous disease, so the T cells may come from the graft donor. Both conserved end residues are part of each CDR3. Each record gives: J gene, V gene, CDR3 length, D gene, clone size, CDR3 DNA, CDR3 protein. A D gene is named only where the DNA matches it firmly. Clone size is not always given. Where it is, it says once, few, many or a class for expanded clones.

TRBJ2-5 TRBV29-1 14 TRBD1 many TGCAGCGCCAATCCCTTGACAGGGGTAGAGACCCAGTACTTC CSANPLTGVETQYF
TRBJ2-7 TRBV20-1 14 - - TGCAGTGCTTCCACCGGTACAGGGTCCTACGAGCAGTACTTC CSASTGTGSYEQYF
TRBJ2-1 TRBV9 14 - few TGTGCCAGCAGCGTAGTGTCGCAGGGCACTGAGCAGTTCTTC CASSVVSQGTEQFF
TRBJ2-1 TRBV12-3/TRBV12-4 14 TRBD1 few TGTGCCAGCAGTTTAACGCCAACAGGGGCGGAGCAGTTCTTC CASSLTPTGAEQFF
TRBJ2-1 TRBV20-1 16 TRBD2 many TGCAGTGCCCGGGGACTAGCGGGAGGGCCGGGGAATGAGCAGTTCTTC CSARGLAGGPGNEQFF
TRBJ1-2 TRBV12-3/TRBV12-4 12 - - TGTGCCGCCTCCGGGATATTTGGGGGCTACACCTTC CAASGIFGGYTF
TRBJ2-7 TRBV5-6 16 TRBD2 - TGTGCCAGCAGCTTACTCGGGACTAGCGGGTTCTACGAGCAGTACTTC CASSLLGTSGFYEQYF
TRBJ1-2 TRBV15 15 - few TGTGCCACCAGCAGAGGGGTCGGCGGGGACTATGGCTACACCTTC CATSRGVGGDYGYTF
TRBJ1-6 TRBV3-1 18 TRBD1 - TGTGCCTCCAGCCAAGAATGGACAGGGCCGCCGGATAATTCACCCCTCCACTTT CASSQEWTGPPDNSPLHF
TRBJ2-1 TRBV7-2 18 - many TGTGCCAGCAGCTTAGCTGATTGGGGGAGGCCAACTTACAATGAGCAGTTCTTC CASSLADWGRPTYNEQFF
TRBJ1-2 TRBV7-9 13 - - TGTGCCAGCAGCCTAGAACAGTACTATGGCTACACCTTC CASSLEQYYGYTF
TRBJ2-7 TRBV25-1 12 - many TGTGCCAGCAGTGAAGGGGGGTACGAGCAGTACTTC CASSEGGYEQYF
TRBJ2-7 TRBV27 14 - few TGTGCCAGCAGTCCCTCCGCCTTTTCCTACGAGCAGTACTTC CASSPSAFSYEQYF
TRBJ1-1 TRBV20-1 14 - many TGCAGTGCCTCGAACCGGGTTGGGAACACTGAAGCTTTCTTT CSASNRVGNTEAFF
TRBJ1-1 TRBV7-2 18 TRBD1 - TGTGCCAGCAGCTTACCGGGACAGCTGGCTCTTATGAACACTGAAGCTTTCTTT CASSLPGQLALMNTEAFF
TRBJ1-5 TRBV12-3/TRBV12-4 17 TRBD1 - TGTGCCAGCGGACAGGTAGCCGGCGCTCGGCGAAATCAGCCCCAGCATTTT CASGQVAGARRNQPQHF
TRBJ2-7 TRBV6-2/TRBV6-3 15 TRBD1 few TGTGCCAGCAGTCCCTCGGACAGGGGCCGGAGGGAGCAGTACTTC CASSPSDRGRREQYF
TRBJ2-3 TRBV5-5 17 TRBD2 - TGTGCCAGCAGCTTGTTTTGGACTAGCGGGTACTTAGATACGCAGTATTTT CASSLFWTSGYLDTQYF
TRBJ1-5 TRBV24-1 15 - many TGTGCCACCAGTGAAGCGGGACACAACAATCAGCCCCAGCATTTT CATSEAGHNNQPQHF
TRBJ2-2 TRBV11-2 17 TRBD2 - TGTGCCAGCAGCTTAGACGAGCGGGGGGTCGTCACCGGGGAGCTGTTTTTT CASSLDERGVVTGELFF
TRBJ1-1 TRBV19 12 - once TGTGCCAGTAGGGCGGGGGACGCAGCAGCTTTCTTT CASRAGDAAAFF
TRBJ1-1 TRBV20-1 13 - many TGCAGTGTCCCTGAGGCTGGGGGCACTGAAGCTTTCTTT CSVPEAGGTEAFF
TRBJ1-2 TRBV20-1 14 TRBD1 - TGCAGTGCTAGAACCGGGACAGGATACTATGGCTACACCTTC CSARTGTGYYGYTF
TRBJ2-2 TRBV12-3/TRBV12-4 15 TRBD1 - TGTGCCAGCACCCCGACAGGGGGCTCTTTCGGGGAGCTGTTTTTT CASTPTGGSFGELFF
TRBJ2-4 TRBV12-3/TRBV12-4 16 TRBD2 many TGTGCCAGCAGTTTAGGGACTAGTCTAGCCAAAAACATTCAGTACTTC CASSLGTSLAKNIQYF
TRBJ2-3 TRBV6-5 15 - few TGTGCCAGCAGTTACGCTAGGGGCGGCGCAGATACGCAGTATTTT CASSYARGGADTQYF
TRBJ2-5 TRBV12-3/TRBV12-4 15 - - TGTGCCAGCAGTTCCGGACGGGAAAGGTGGGAGACCCAGTACTTC CASSSGRERWETQYF
TRBJ1-1 TRBV5-8 14 TRBD1 many TGTGCCAGCAGCTACAGGGGGATTGGCACTGAAGCTTTCTTT CASSYRGIGTEAFF
TRBJ2-7 TRBV28 15 TRBD2 many TGTGCCAGCAGGGGCTTAGCGGGAGTGTTGGGCGAGCAGTACTTC CASRGLAGVLGEQYF
TRBJ2-3 TRBV12-3/TRBV12-4 12 - many TGTGCCAGCTCGACCCCCACAGATACGCAGTATTTT CASSTPTDTQYF
TRBJ1-5 TRBV19 16 - - TGTGCCAGTAGTATAGGACCCATGGCCGGCAATCAGCCCCAGCATTTT CASSIGPMAGNQPQHF
TRBJ2-7 TRBV10-3 15 TRBD1 - TGTGCCATCAGTGCTTTCAGGGGGTTCTCCTACGAGCAGTACTTC CAISAFRGFSYEQYF
TRBJ2-5 TRBV5-6 13 - few TGTGCCAGCAGGGGAGGTGGGGGAGAGACCCAGTACTTC CASRGGGGETQYF
TRBJ2-7 TRBV5-1 15 TRBD1 few TGCGCCAGCAGCCTCGGACAGGCCGGAGCCTACGAGCAGTACTTC CASSLGQAGAYEQYF
TRBJ2-7 TRBV20-1 14 TRBD1 - TGCAGTGCTTGGGACAGTCGGGGCTCCTACGAGCAGTACTTC CSAWDSRGSYEQYF
TRBJ2-2 TRBV12-3/TRBV12-4 14 TRBD1 - TGTGCCAGCAGTTTTAGGACAGGGGGTGGGGAGCTGTTTTTT CASSFRTGGGELFF
TRBJ2-1 TRBV15 14 - few TGTGCCACCAGCAGAGAGATGGAGTACAATGAGCAGTTCTTC CATSREMEYNEQFF
TRBJ1-6 TRBV5-1 15 - once TGCGCCAGCAGCCCGGAGCCAGCCTATAATTCACCCCTCCACTTC CASSPEPAYNSPLHF
TRBJ2-1 TRBV13 14 TRBD2 - TGTGCCAGCAGCTTATTACTAGCGGGGGCCAAGCAGTTCTTC CASSLLLAGAKQFF
TRBJ2-7 TRBV10-1 12 - - TGCGCCAGCAGTGAGGGCCGGGACGAGCAGTACTTC CASSEGRDEQYF
TRBJ2-2 TRBV5-1 17 - - TGCGCCAGCAGCGAATCCGGGCCGACACTTAACACCGGGGAGCTGTTTTTT CASSESGPTLNTGELFF
TRBJ2-5 TRBV10-3 14 - few TGTGCCATCAGTGAGTCGGGGGGAGAAGAGACCCAGTACTTC CAISESGGEETQYF
TRBJ2-7 TRBV12-3/TRBV12-4 14 - - TGTGCCAGCACCCCGGGGCACCCGACCTACGAGCAGTACTTC CASTPGHPTYEQYF
TRBJ1-1 TRBV15 16 - - TGTGCCACCAGCAGAGGAAAGGGTTCGTTTTCCTTTGAAGCTTTCTTT CATSRGKGSFSFEAFF
TRBJ2-1 TRBV29-1 16 TRBD2 few TGCAGCGTTGAAGATGGACTAGCGGGAGCCTACAATGAGCAGTTCTTC CSVEDGLAGAYNEQFF
TRBJ2-1 TRBV5-6 14 - - TGTGCCAGCAGCTTGACAGGGTCGGACAATGAGCAGTTCTTC CASSLTGSDNEQFF
TRBJ2-7 TRBV2 16 - many TGTGCCAGCAGTGAAGCCAGGGGACTACTAAGCTACGAGCAGTACTTC CASSEARGLLSYEQYF
TRBJ2-1 TRBV12-3/TRBV12-4 17 TRBD2 - TGTGCCAGCAGCCACCAACTAGCGGGAGGGGTATACAATGAGCAGTTCTTC CASSHQLAGGVYNEQFF
TRBJ2-7 TRBV5-1 13 - many TGCGCCAGCAGCTTGGACCCTTCCTACGAGCAGTACTTC CASSLDPSYEQYF
TRBJ2-3 TRBV20-1 11 - - TGCAGTGGACTAGTCCTAGATACGCAGTATTTT CSGLVLDTQYF
TRBJ2-5 TRBV20-1 12 TRBD2 few TGCAGTGCTAGCGGGCGGAGCGGGGCCCAGTACTTC CSASGRSGAQYF
TRBJ1-6 TRBV18 16 TRBD1 - TGTGCCAGCTCACACGAAACAGGGGGCGATAATTCACCCCTCCACTTT CASSHETGGDNSPLHF
TRBJ1-5 TRBV12-3/TRBV12-4 16 TRBD1 few TGTGCCAGCAGTTTCCGAACCGGGACAGGGGAACAGCCCCAGCATTTT CASSFRTGTGEQPQHF
TRBJ2-7 TRBV9 15 - many TGTGCCAGCAGCCGTCACGACAGATCCGGGGACGAGCAGTACTTC CASSRHDRSGDEQYF
TRBJ2-2 TRBV11-1 14 TRBD1 - TGTGCCAGCAGCTCGGGACAGGACACCGGGGAGCTGTTTTTT CASSSGQDTGELFF
TRBJ2-7 TRBV28 12 - many TGTGCCAGCAACCGGGGCGCCTACGAGCAGTACTTC CASNRGAYEQYF
TRBJ2-4 TRBV27 13 - many TGTGCCAGCAGTTTTGTGCCGGGGGACATTCAGTACTTC CASSFVPGDIQYF
TRBJ2-7 TRBV20-1 12 - many TGCAGTGCTAGCGGGAGCTCCTACGAGCAGTACTTC CSASGSSYEQYF
TRBJ2-1 TRBV5-5 15 - - TGTGCCAGCAGCTTGGGCCCCGGACCGGTCGATGAGCAGTTCTTC CASSLGPGPVDEQFF